The entry below gives a single T cell receptor (beta chain) sequence along with its context. Via MiXCR, TCRdb re-called the RT-PCR reads, giving one row per CDR3 protein. Of fewer than 800,000 distinct CDR3 sequences listed, 14% were seen once; the top ten hold 3.6%. CDR1 is DFQATT and CDR2 is SNEGSKA in the germline V gene (reference sequence). V lost 0 bases, J lost 0 bases, and 12 bases lay in between. The CDR3 runs to 16 residues. The rearrangement links TRBV20-1 to TRBJ2-4, with D perhaps matching TRBD2 (6 bases). The source is a female donor in good health, serving as a healthy control. The specimen sequenced was memory CD4+ T cells from blood. In nucleotides, the CDR3 is TGCAGTGCTAGAGAGGTGGTGCGGGGAGCCAAAAACATTCAGTACTTC. This encodes CSAREVVRGAKNIQYF.